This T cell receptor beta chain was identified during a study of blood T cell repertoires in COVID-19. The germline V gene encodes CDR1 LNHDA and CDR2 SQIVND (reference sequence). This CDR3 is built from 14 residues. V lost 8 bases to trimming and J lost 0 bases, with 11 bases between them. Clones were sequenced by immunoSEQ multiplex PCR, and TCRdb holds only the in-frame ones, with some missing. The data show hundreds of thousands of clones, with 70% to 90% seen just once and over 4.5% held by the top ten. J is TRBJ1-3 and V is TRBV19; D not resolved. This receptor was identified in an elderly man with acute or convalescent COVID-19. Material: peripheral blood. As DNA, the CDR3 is TGTGCCAGTTCCGACATCAGCTCTGGAAACACCATATATTTT. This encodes CASSDISSGNTIYF. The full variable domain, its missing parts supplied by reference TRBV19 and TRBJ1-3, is DGGITQSPKYLFRKEGQNVTLSCEQNLNHDAMYWYRQDPGQGLRLIYYSQIVNDFQKGDIAEGYSVSREKKESFPLTVTSAQKNPTAFYLCASSDISSGNTIYFGEGSWLTVV.